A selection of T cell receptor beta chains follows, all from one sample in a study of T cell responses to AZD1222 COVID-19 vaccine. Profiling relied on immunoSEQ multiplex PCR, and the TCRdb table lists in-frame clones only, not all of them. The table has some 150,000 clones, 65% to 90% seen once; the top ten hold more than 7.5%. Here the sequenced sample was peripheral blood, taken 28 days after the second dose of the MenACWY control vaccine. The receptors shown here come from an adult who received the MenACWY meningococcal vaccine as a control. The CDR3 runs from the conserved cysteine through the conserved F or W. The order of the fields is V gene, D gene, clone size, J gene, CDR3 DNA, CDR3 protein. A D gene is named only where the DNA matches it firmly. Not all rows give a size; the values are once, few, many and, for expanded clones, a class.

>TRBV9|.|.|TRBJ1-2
TGTGCCAGCAGCGTAGGGAAATTGAGCTATGGCTACACCTTC
CASSVGKLSYGYTF
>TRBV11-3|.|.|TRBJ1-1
TGTGCCAGCAGCGAAGGGGGTGGGACAACGAACACTGAAGCTTTCTTT
CASSEGGGTTNTEAFF
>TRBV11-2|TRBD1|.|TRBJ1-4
TGTGCCAGCAGCATTGGTGTAGGACAGGTACAAGAAAAACTGTTTTTT
CASSIGVGQVQEKLFF
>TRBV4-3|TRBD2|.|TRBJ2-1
TGCGCCAGCAGCCCTCGGGGTAGCGGGGACAATGAGCAGTTCTTC
CASSPRGSGDNEQFF
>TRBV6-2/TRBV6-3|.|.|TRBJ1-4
TGTGCCAGCAGTCCCCGGACGGTACCGCGGGAAAAACTGTTTTTT
CASSPRTVPREKLFF
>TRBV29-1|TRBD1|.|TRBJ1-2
TGCAGCGCAGAGAGACAGGGGGTTGACTATGGCTACACCTTC
CSAERQGVDYGYTF
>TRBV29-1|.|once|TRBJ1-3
TGCAGCGTTGGGCTAGGATCTGGAAACACCATATATTTT
CSVGLGSGNTIYF
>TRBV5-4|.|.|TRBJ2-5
TGTGCCAGCAGCTCGGGCGGGCGGAGTCAAGAGACCCAGTACTTC
CASSSGGRSQETQYF
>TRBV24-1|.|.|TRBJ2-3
TGTGCCACCAGTGATGACGACTGGACAGATACGCAGTATTTT
CATSDDDWTDTQYF
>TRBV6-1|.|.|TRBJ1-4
TGTGCCAGCAGTGACCTATGGAGACTGTTTTTT
CASSDLWRLFF
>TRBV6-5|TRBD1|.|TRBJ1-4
TGTGCCAGCAGAGACCCGGGACAGGGGAGTGAAAAACTGTTTTTT
CASRDPGQGSEKLFF
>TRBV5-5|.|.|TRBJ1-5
TGTGCCAGCAGCTTGGATATGTTCCAGCCCCAGCATTTT
CASSLDMFQPQHF
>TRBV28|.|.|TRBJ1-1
TGTGCCAGCAGTTTCACGAACACTGAAGCTTTCTTT
CASSFTNTEAFF
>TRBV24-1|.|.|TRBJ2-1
TGTGCCACCAGTGATGTGGGACTGATGGATGAGCAGTTCTTC
CATSDVGLMDEQFF
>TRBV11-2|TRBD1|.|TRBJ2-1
TGTGCCAGCAGTACCACCCGGACAGGGGGGAATGAGCAGTTCTTC
CASSTTRTGGNEQFF
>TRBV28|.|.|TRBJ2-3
TGTGCCAGCAGCCACTACAGGGAACAAACAGATACGCAGTATTTT
CASSHYREQTDTQYF
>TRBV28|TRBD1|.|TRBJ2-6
TGTGCCAGCACCACTGGACAGGTGTGGGTGACTGGGGCCAACGTCCTGACTTTC
CASTTGQVWVTGANVLTF
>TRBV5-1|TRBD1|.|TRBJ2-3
TGCGCCAGTAAGACAGGGGAGACTAGCACAGATACGCAGTATTTT
CASKTGETSTDTQYF
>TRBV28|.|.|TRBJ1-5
TGTGCCAGCAGCTGGGACGGTCTGAGCAATCAGCCCCAGCATTTT
CASSWDGLSNQPQHF
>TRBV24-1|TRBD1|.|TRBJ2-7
TGTGCCACCAGTGATTCGGGGACAGGGGACTACGAGCAGTACTTC
CATSDSGTGDYEQYF
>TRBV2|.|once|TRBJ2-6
TGTGCAACACTACCGTGGGACCTCTCTTCTGGGGCCAACGTCCTGACTTTC
CATLPWDLSSGANVLTF
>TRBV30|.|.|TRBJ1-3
TGTGCCTGGAGCGAAACAGGGTCCTCTGGAAACACCATATATTTT
CAWSETGSSGNTIYF
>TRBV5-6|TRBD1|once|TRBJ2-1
TGTGCCAGCATCGGGGACAGGGGGAAATACAATGAGCAGTTCTTC
CASIGDRGKYNEQFF
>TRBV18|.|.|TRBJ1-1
TGTGCCAGCTCACCACCGGCAGTCGGGAACACTGAAGCTTTCTTT
CASSPPAVGNTEAFF
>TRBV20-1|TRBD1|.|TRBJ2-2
TGCAGTGCTAGTTGGACAGGGGGAGATTCCGGGGAGCTGTTTTTT
CSASWTGGDSGELFF
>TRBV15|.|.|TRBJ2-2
TGTGCCACCAGCAGGGACCGGGACTCTTACACCGGGGAGCTGTTTTTT
CATSRDRDSYTGELFF
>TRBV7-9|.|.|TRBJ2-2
TGTGCCAGCAGCTCCGAGAACACCGGGGAGCTGTTTTTT
CASSSENTGELFF
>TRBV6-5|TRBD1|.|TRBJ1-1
TGTGCCAGCACCGATAGAGGGGGCGACACTGAAGCTTTCTTT
CASTDRGGDTEAFF
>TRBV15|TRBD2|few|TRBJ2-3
TGTGCCACCAGCAAAGGACTAGCGGGACTGGATACGCAGTATTTT
CATSKGLAGLDTQYF
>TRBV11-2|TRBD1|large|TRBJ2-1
TGTGCCAGCAGCCAAGGGACAGGGGAGAACGAGCAGTTCTTC
CASSQGTGENEQFF
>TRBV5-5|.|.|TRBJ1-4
TGTGCCAGCAGCTTGGGGGAAGGGGTTAATGAAAAACTGTTTTTT
CASSLGEGVNEKLFF
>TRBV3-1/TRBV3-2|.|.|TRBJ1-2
TGTGCCAGCAGCCAAGTACATCTTATGGTCGGCTACACCTTC
CASSQVHLMVGYTF
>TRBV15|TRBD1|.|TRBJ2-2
TGTGCCACCGGACAGGGCGGGACCGGGGAGCTGTTTTTT
CATGQGGTGELFF
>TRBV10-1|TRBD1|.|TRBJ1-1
TGCGCCAGCAGTGAGCACAGGGGGAACACTGAAGCTTTCTTT
CASSEHRGNTEAFF
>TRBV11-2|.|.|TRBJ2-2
TGTGCCAGCCCTGGCTCTACGGTTAACACCGGGGAGCTGTTTTTT
CASPGSTVNTGELFF
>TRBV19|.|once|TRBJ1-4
TGTGCCAGTAGTATACCTACTAATGAAAAACTGTTTTTT
CASSIPTNEKLFF
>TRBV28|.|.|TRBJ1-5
TGTGCCAGCAGTCTCCTGTATCAGCCCCAGCATTTT
CASSLLYQPQHF
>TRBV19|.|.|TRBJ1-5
TGTGCCAGTAGTATCGGTGCGAATCAGCCCCAGCATTTT
CASSIGANQPQHF
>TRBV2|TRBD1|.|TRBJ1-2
TGTGCCAGCAGTGGGGACAGGGGCTCGGGAGGCTACACCTTC
CASSGDRGSGGYTF
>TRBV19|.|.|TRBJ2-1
TGTGCCAGTAGTCCCTGGGACACTCTTAATGAGCAGTTCTTC
CASSPWDTLNEQFF
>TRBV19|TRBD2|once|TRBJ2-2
TGTGCCAGTAGTATGGGACCTAGCGGGGGGAACACCGGGGAGCTGTTTTTT
CASSMGPSGGNTGELFF
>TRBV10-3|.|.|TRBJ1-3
TGTGCCATCAGGGCAGCCGACGGCCTTTCTGGAAACACCATATATTTT
CAIRAADGLSGNTIYF
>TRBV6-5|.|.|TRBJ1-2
TGTGCCAGCAGACGATCGATCCTCAGGTATGGCTACACCTTC
CASRRSILRYGYTF
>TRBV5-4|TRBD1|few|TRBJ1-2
TGTGCCAGCAGCCAAGGAGGGACAGAGAACTATGGCTACACCTTC
CASSQGGTENYGYTF
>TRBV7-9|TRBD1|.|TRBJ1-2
TGTGCCAGCAGGTTTGGACAGGGTAGCTATGGCTACACCTTC
CASRFGQGSYGYTF
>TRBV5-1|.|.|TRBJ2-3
TGCGCCAGCAGCCAGTTGGCTAGTCGCTCAGATACGCAGTATTTT
CASSQLASRSDTQYF
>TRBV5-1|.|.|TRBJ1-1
TGCGCCAGCAGCTTGATCTCCGAAACTGAAGCTTTCTTT
CASSLISETEAFF
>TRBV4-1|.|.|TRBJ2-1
TGCGCCAGCAGCAGTTTAGCCAACAATGAGCAGTTCTTC
CASSSLANNEQFF
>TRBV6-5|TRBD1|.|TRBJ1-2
TGTGCCAGCAGGGGGACAGCATCTAACTATGGCTACACCTTC
CASRGTASNYGYTF
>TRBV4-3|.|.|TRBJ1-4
TGCGCCAGCAGCCAAGACCCCAGACGAGCAACTAATGAAAAACTGTTTTTT
CASSQDPRRATNEKLFF